Shown below are 28 T cell receptor beta chains from a single sample sequenced in a study of CD8 T cells in ankylosing spondylitis. TCRdb reprocessed the 5' RACE reads with MiXCR, giving one entry per CDR3 protein. The table shows roughly 190,000 distinct CDR3 sequences, with 13% occurring only once. Sequenced: blood, either unsorted or a sorted T cell fraction (not recorded which). These receptors all come from a male donor with ankylosing spondylitis or in good health (not recorded which).

In this sample, this clonotype turned up a few times. V and J are TRBV5-1 and TRBJ1-6; 8 bases match TRBD1. The CDR3 extends over 15 amino acids. V shed 1 base and J 8 bases; nucleotides not matched to a gene: 5. Per the germline V gene, CDR1 is SGHRS and CDR2 is YFSETQ. The CDR3 loop reads CASSLMPGQDSPLHF. In nucleotides, the CDR3 is TGCGCCAGCAGCTTGATGCCGGGACAGGATTCACCCCTCCACTTT.

The CDR3 here is CASSQDPGQGSGSSEKLFF. The DNA for the CDR3 is TGCGCCAGCAGCCAAGATCCCGGACAGGGTAGTGGGTCGTCTGAAAAACTGTTTTTT. V gene TRBV4-1 combines with J gene TRBJ1-4, with 8 bases lining up with TRBD1. The CDR3 contains 19 residues. The V and J ends lost 0 bases and 7 bases, in that order; junction bases with no gene match: 16. Germline V lookup: CDR1 MGHRA, CDR2 YSYEKL.

The chain uses TRBV7-9 and TRBJ1-1, with 10 bases matching TRBD1. Germline trimming cut 5 bases from V and 3 bases from J; bases unmatched to any gene: 6. Germline loops: CDR1 SEHNR, CDR2 FQNEAQ (reference sequence). The length of the CDR3 is 15 residues. The CDR3 coding sequence is TGTGCCAGCAGCGGCTGGACAGGGGGGGACACTGAAGCTTTCTTT. Its translation: CASSGWTGGDTEAFF.

This clonotype occurred once. The chain has TRBV2 and TRBJ1-5; D ambiguous. V shed 8 bases and J shed 4 bases, with 12 bases lying between them. The CDR3 spans 13 residues. CDR1 SNHLY and CDR2 FYNNEI come from the germline V gene. The CDR3 nucleotides are TGTGCCAGCGGAAATTTCCGAAATCAGCCCCAGCATTTT. Translated, it gives CASGNFRNQPQHF.

The chain recombines TRBV7-9 with TRBJ2-3, with D possibly being TRBD2 (5 bases). Germline CDR1 is SEHNR and CDR2 is FQNEAQ (reference sequence). This CDR3 comprises 15 residues. The V gene lost 0 bases and the J gene lost 2 bases, with 9 bases spanning the gap. The DNA of the CDR3 is TGTGCCAGCAGCTTAGCGCAGGACTCCACAGATACGCAGTATTTT. Its translation is CASSLAQDSTDTQYF.

V and J are TRBV9 and TRBJ2-5; 15 bases are a match to TRBD2. The V and J ends lost 4 bases and 5 bases, in that order; junction bases with no gene match: 6. Germline assignment: CDR1 SGDLS and CDR2 YYNGEE. The CDR3 is 16 amino acids. CDR3 sequence reads: CASSSGLAGGRETQYF. CDR3 sequence (DNA): TGTGCCAGCAGCTCCGGACTAGCGGGGGGGCGCGAGACCCAGTACTTC.

The chain couples TRBV9 to TRBJ2-1; 10 bases match TRBD2. Germline lookup yields CDR1 SGDLS and CDR2 YYNGEE. The J segment lost 9 bases and the V segment lost 4 bases, leaving 13 bases of the junction unmatched. CDR3 size: 16 residues. The CDR3 spells CASSPTRASGRGEQFF. The CDR3 DNA follows: TGTGCCAGCAGCCCCACCCGGGCTAGCGGGAGAGGTGAGCAGTTCTTC.

This clonotype was counted only a few times. The chain combines TRBV12-3 or TRBV12-4 with TRBJ2-3; either TRBD1 or TRBD2 may fit D (5 bases each). Trimming shortened V by 3 bases and J by 3 bases, and 7 bases separated the two germline ends. The CDR3 consists of 13 residues. The CDR3 is CASSFEGTDTQYF. CDR3 bases: TGTGCCAGCAGTTTTGAGGGGACAGATACGCAGTATTTT.

This clonotype was seen a few times. This chain joins TRBV12-3 or TRBV12-4 and TRBJ2-2; possibly TRBD2 for D (5 bases). V was clipped by 4 bases and J by 4 bases, with 13 bases between them. This CDR3 spans 15 amino acids. CDR3 coding DNA: TGTGCCAGCAGTTCCCCGGGAACTGGCACCGGGGAGCTGTTTTTT. Amino acids: CASSSPGTGTGELFF.

V gene TRBV30 combines with J gene TRBJ2-7; weak D call: TRBD1 (5 bases). This CDR3 region has 14 residues. Trimming removed 0 bases at V and 3 bases at J, with 12 bases between. Germline CDR1 GTSNPN, CDR2 SVGIG (reference sequence). CDR3 residues: CAWSVGQGLYEQYF. The CDR3 region has the DNA TGTGCCTGGAGTGTTGGGCAGGGCCTCTACGAGCAGTACTTC. Together with reference TRBV30 and TRBJ2-7, the CDR3 gives the full variable domain: SQTIHQWPATLVQPVGSPLSLECTVEGTSNPNLYWYRQAAGRGLQLLFYSVGIGQISSEVPQNLSASRPQDRQFILSSKKLLLSDSGFYLCAWSVGQGLYEQYFGPGTRLTVT.

The rearrangement uses TRBV5-1 and TRBJ2-1, with 7 bases that match TRBD2. Germline lookup yields CDR1 SGHRS and CDR2 YFSETQ. CDR3 length equals 13 residues. After removal of 5 bases from V and 7 bases from J, the junction contained 6 bases not matched to a gene. The CDR3, as DNA: TGCGCCAGCAGTTCGACTAGCCAAAATGAGCAGTTCTTC. Its protein is CASSSTSQNEQFF.

This clonotype was detected a few times. The chain employs TRBV6-5 and TRBJ1-5; possibly TRBD1 for D (5 bases). The CDR3 contains 17 residues. CDR1 is MNHEY, CDR2 SVGAGI, per germline. Trimming took off 2 bases at V and 4 bases at J, with 18 bases between the two ends. This CDR3 reads CASSYHVAGRVNQPQHF. As DNA, the CDR3 is TGTGCCAGCAGTTACCACGTGGCGGGACGTGTGAATCAGCCCCAGCATTTT.

The chain uses TRBV7-6 and TRBJ2-2, with 7 bases that match TRBD1. Germline V lookup: CDR1 SGHVS, CDR2 FNYEAQ. The V gene end was trimmed by 6 bases and the J gene end by 4 bases; junction bases not matched to a gene: 8. The CDR3 totals 15 residues. As DNA, the CDR3 is TGTGCCAGCAGGGAAGAGACAGGGACCACCGGGGAGCTGTTTTTT. It codes for CASREETGTTGELFF. Looking up the rest from reference TRBV7-6 and TRBJ2-2 gives the full variable domain: GAGVSQSPRYKVTKRGQDVALRCDPISGHVSLYWYRQALGQGPEFLTYFNYEAQQDKSGLPNDRFSAERPEGSISTLTIQRTEQRDSAMYRCASREETGTTGELFFGEGSRLTVL.

This clonotype has only a few counts. V is TRBV5-6 and J is TRBJ2-7, with D uncertain. The CDR3 runs to 11 residues. The germline V gene has CDR1 SGHDT and CDR2 YYEEEE. V was pared by 4 bases and J by 7 bases, with 9 bases between. This CDR3 is CASSTQEEQYF. For the CDR3, the DNA is TGTGCCAGCAGCACCCAAGAAGAGCAGTACTTC.

The chain recombines TRBV27 with TRBJ1-1; a possible D gene is TRBD1 (6 bases). Germline CDR1 and CDR2: MNHEY and SMNVEV (reference sequence). Trimming removed 10 bases from V and 5 bases from J, with 17 bases in between. CDR3 size: 13 residues. CDR3 sequence (DNA): TGTGCCACCAAATGGGGGGGCGGGACTGAAGCTTTCTTT. Its translation is CATKWGGGTEAFF.

In its sample, this clonotype was seen once. The rearrangement uses TRBV25-1 and TRBJ1-4; no reliable D call. CDR1 and CDR2 from the germline V gene are MGHDK and SYGVNS. The CDR3 length is 14 residues. Trimming pared 7 bases from V and 0 bases from J, leaving 9 bases between. This chain's CDR3 is CASNDETTNEKLFF. CDR3 coding DNA: TGTGCCAGCAATGATGAGACAACTAATGAAAAACTGTTTTTT.

This clonotype was recorded many times. The CDR3 DNA reads as TGTGCCACCAGTGACGTGGACTACAAAAACAATGAGCAGTTCTTC. Translated: CATSDVDYKNNEQFF. The chain uses TRBV24-1 and TRBJ2-1; tentatively, D is TRBD2 (6 bases). The CDR3 is made up of 15 amino acids. V was shortened by 4 bases and J by 5 bases, with 14 bases between the two germline ends. Germline V lookup: CDR1 KGHDR, CDR2 SFDVKD.

This clonotype was detected a few times. The V call is TRBV7-6, the J call TRBJ2-1; D possibly corresponds to TRBD1 (8 bases). V was clipped by 6 bases and J by 4 bases, with 16 bases between them. The CDR3 consists of 15 residues. Germline V lookup: CDR1 SGHVS, CDR2 FNYEAQ. The DNA for the CDR3 is TGTGCCAGCAGTCAAACAGGGGGGGGTTACAATGAGCAGTTCTTC. It is translated as CASSQTGGGYNEQFF. Variable domain in full (rest from reference TRBV7-6 and TRBJ2-1): GAGVSQSPRYKVTKRGQDVALRCDPISGHVSLYWYRQALGQGPEFLTYFNYEAQQDKSGLPNDRFSAERPEGSISTLTIQRTEQRDSAMYRCASSQTGGGYNEQFFGPGTRLTVL.

CDR3 coding DNA: TGTGCCAGCAGTCACGGCACAGATACGCAGTATTTT. Its translation is CASSHGTDTQYF. The chain uses TRBV6-5 and TRBJ2-3; D is ambiguous. This CDR3 is built from 12 residues. With 5 bases removed from V and 1 base from J, the gap between germline ends came to 4 bases. Germline values: CDR1 MNHEY, CDR2 SVGAGI.

This clonotype showed up many times. The rearrangement links TRBV30 to TRBJ2-1; no reliable D call. Trimming took 0 bases from V and 10 from J, leaving 10 bases between them. This CDR3 has 12 amino acids. From germline, CDR1 is GTSNPN and CDR2 SVGIG (reference sequence). The DNA for the CDR3 is TGTGCCTGGAGTGTACTATCCCCCGAGCAGTTCTTC. It translates to CAWSVLSPEQFF.

This clonotype has at least ten counts. The chain has TRBV14 and TRBJ2-3; 8 nucleotides line up with TRBD1. The J call is uncertain, as TRBJ2-5 better fits the DNA end. The germline CDR1 and CDR2 sequences are SGHDN and FVKESK. The CDR3 has 11 amino acids. The DNA for the CDR3 is TGTGCCAGCTCACAGGGGGATACCCAGTACTTC. This gives the protein CASSQGDTQYF.

This clonotype has ten or more counts. This chain joins TRBV28 and TRBJ1-6, with 8 bases lining up with TRBD1. The J segment lost 3 bases and the V segment lost 7 bases, leaving 5 bases of the junction unmatched. Looked up from germline, CDR1 is MDHEN and CDR2 is SYDVKM. CDR3 length: 15 residues. DNA for the CDR3: TGTGCCAGCACCTTGGGACAGGTCTATAATTCACCCCTCCACTTT. Protein sequence: CASTLGQVYNSPLHF.

This clonotype was detected a few times. DNA for the CDR3: TGTGCCAGCAGCTCCCTCGCCAAAAACATTCAGTACTTC. As protein: CASSSLAKNIQYF. This sequence joins TRBV11-2 and TRBJ2-4; D uncertain. Germline CDR1 reads SGHAT; CDR2 reads FQNNGV. The CDR3 extends over 13 amino acids. V lost 4 bases and J 1 base, leaving 5 bases between the germline ends.

The sample holds a few counts of this clonotype. The V call is TRBV15, the J call TRBJ2-5; no definite D call. The CDR3 loop spans 11 amino acids. Germline CDR1 is LNHNV and CDR2 is YYDKDF (reference sequence). Trimming removed 5 bases at V and 4 bases at J, with 5 bases between. CDR3 sequence reads: CATSAAETQYF. The CDR3 nucleotides read TGTGCCACCAGCGCGGCAGAGACCCAGTACTTC. Full variable domain (outside the CDR3, taken from reference TRBV15 and TRBJ2-5): DAMVIQNPRYQVTQFGKPVTLSCSQTLNHNVMYWYQQKSSQAPKLLFHYYDKDFNNEADTPDNFQSRRPNTSFCFLDIRSPGLGDTAMYLCATSAAETQYFGPGTRLLVL.

This clonotype has a handful of counts. This chain joins TRBV11-2 and TRBJ1-2, with D maybe TRBD1 (6 bases). CDR1 SGHAT and CDR2 FQNNGV come from the germline V gene. The germline V and J ends were trimmed by 4 bases and 6 bases, with 9 bases remaining between them. The CDR3 runs to 12 residues. The CDR3 is CASSSSGDGYTF. The CDR3 DNA sequence: TGTGCCAGCAGCTCCTCAGGGGATGGCTACACCTTC.

This clonotype was observed at least ten times. The rearrangement uses TRBV6-5 and TRBJ2-2; D possibly uses TRBD1 or TRBD2 (6 bases each). The CDR3 is 15 residues long. Trimming shortened V by 0 bases and J by 5 bases, and 10 bases separated the two germline ends. CDR1 is MNHEY, CDR2 SVGAGI, per germline. DNA of the CDR3: TGTGCCAGCAGTTACTCGGGGGGCGAAACCGGGGAGCTGTTTTTT. Protein: CASSYSGGETGELFF.

The chain carries TRBV3-1 and TRBJ2-7; the D call may be TRBD1 or TRBD2 (6 bases each). CDR3 size: 15 residues. Germline V lookup: CDR1 LGHDT, CDR2 YNNKEL (reference sequence). V was pared by 0 bases and J by 6 bases, with 15 bases between. As DNA, the CDR3 is TGTGCCAGCAGCCAAGAGGCCGGGGGCCCCCTCGAGCAGTACTTC. It codes for CASSQEAGGPLEQYF.

The chain joins TRBV19 to TRBJ1-1; possible D gene TRBD1, 6 bases. This CDR3 is built from 14 residues. V lost 6 bases, J lost 4 bases, and 15 bases lay in between. Germline CDR1 and CDR2: LNHDA and SQIVND (reference sequence). Here the CDR3 reads CASRWGGHGTEAFF. CDR3 nucleotides: TGTGCCAGTAGATGGGGGGGGCACGGCACTGAAGCTTTCTTT. Full variable domain (outside the CDR3, taken from reference TRBV19 and TRBJ1-1): DGGITQSPKYLFRKEGQNVTLSCEQNLNHDAMYWYRQDPGQGLRLIYYSQIVNDFQKGDIAEGYSVSREKKESFPLTVTSAQKNPTAFYLCASRWGGHGTEAFFGQGTRLTVV.